The T cell receptor beta chain described here comes from a study of blood T cells in healthy people across ages. This clonotype was detected only a few times. Its antigen is not identified. The CDR3 consists of 13 residues. Trimming left V 6 bases short and J 4 bases short, with 12 bases between. Study-wide findings and caveats: Fewer expanded clones and more diversity marked long-lived versus aged donors.

Alongside a J-beta primer mix, a sample-barcoded 5' primer served in a second PCR lasting roughly 6 to 11 cycles. TCRdb fed the 5' RACE reads into MiXCR, producing one record per CDR3 protein. The data hold under 750,000 distinct CDR3 sequences, with 47% observed a single time. Source material: blood. This rearrangement joins TRBV12-3 or TRBV12-4 to TRBJ1-2; tentative D call: TRBD1 (5 bases). The receptor's source is a man of 80 years or more in good health. CDR3 coding DNA: TGTGCCAGCAGCCCCTCGGGACCCTATGGCTACACCTTC. Residues: CASSPSGPYGYTF.